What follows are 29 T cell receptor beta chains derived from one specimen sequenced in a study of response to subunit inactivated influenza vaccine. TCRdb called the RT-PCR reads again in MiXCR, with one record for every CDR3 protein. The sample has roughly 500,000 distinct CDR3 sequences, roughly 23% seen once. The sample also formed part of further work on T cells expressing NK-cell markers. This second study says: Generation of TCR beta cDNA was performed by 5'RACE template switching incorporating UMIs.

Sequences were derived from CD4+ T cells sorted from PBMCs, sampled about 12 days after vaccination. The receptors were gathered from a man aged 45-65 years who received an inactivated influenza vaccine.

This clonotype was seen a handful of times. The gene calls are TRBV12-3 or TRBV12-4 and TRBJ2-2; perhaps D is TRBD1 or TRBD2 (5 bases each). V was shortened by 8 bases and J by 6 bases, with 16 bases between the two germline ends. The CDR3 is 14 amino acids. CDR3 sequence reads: CASRTTSYPGELFF. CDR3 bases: TGTGCCAGCCGGACAACTAGTTACCCCGGGGAGCTGTTTTTT.

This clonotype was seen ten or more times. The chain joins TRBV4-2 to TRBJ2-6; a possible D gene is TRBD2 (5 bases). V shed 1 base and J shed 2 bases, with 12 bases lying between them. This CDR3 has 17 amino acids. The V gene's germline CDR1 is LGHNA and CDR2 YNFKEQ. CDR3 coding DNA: TGTGCCAGCAGCCAAGGGACCTGGGGAGCTGGGGCCAACGTCCTGACTTTC. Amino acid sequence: CASSQGTWGAGANVLTF.

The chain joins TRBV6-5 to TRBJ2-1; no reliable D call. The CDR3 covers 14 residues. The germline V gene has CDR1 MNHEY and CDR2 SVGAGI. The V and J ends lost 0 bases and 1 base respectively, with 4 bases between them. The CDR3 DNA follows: TGTGCCAGCAGTTACTCGTGGTCCTACAATGAGCAGTTCTTC. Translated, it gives CASSYSWSYNEQFF.

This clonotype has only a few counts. The CDR3: CASSEGLGLAGGLEQFF. CDR3 nucleotide sequence: TGTGCCAGCAGTGAAGGCCTGGGACTAGCGGGGGGGCTCGAGCAGTTCTTC. The rearrangement uses TRBV2 and TRBJ2-1, with TRBD2 identical over 16 bases. The germline V gene has CDR1 SNHLY and CDR2 FYNNEI. The junction had 7 bases not matched to a gene; V was cut back by 1 base and J by 10 bases. The CDR3 length is 17 residues.

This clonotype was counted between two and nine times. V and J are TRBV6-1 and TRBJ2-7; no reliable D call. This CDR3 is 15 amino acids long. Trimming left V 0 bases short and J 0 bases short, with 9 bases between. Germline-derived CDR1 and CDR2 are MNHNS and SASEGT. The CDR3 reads CASSEAPGSSYEQYF. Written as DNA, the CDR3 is TGTGCCAGCAGTGAAGCGCCTGGGTCCTCCTACGAGCAGTACTTC.

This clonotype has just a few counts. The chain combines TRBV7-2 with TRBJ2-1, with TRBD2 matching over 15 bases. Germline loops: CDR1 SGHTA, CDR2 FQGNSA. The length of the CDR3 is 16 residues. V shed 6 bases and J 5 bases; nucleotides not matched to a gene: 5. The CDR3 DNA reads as TGTGCCAGCAGACTTTGGACTAGCGGGGGGGACAATGAGCAGTTCTTC. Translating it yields CASRLWTSGGDNEQFF. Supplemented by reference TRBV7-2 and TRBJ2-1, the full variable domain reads GAGVSQSPSNKVTEKGKDVELRCDPISGHTALYWYRQSLGQGLEFLIYFQGNSAPDKSGLPSDRFSAERTGGSVSTLTIQRTQQEDSAVYLCASRLWTSGGDNEQFFGPGTRLTVL.

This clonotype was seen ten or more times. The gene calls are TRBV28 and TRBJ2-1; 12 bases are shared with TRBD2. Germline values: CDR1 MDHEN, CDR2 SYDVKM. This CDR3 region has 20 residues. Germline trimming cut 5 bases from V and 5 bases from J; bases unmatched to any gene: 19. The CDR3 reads CASSPALRHPGLAGNNEQFF. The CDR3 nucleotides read TGTGCCAGCAGTCCCGCCTTGAGACATCCGGGACTAGCGGGCAACAATGAGCAGTTCTTC.

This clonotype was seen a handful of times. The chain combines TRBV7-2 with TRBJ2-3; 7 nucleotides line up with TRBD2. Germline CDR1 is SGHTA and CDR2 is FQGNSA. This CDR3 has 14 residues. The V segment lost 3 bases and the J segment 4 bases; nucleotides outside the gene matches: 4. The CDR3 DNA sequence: TGTGCCAGCAGCTTGAAGCGGGGTGCAGATACGCAGTATTTT. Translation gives CASSLKRGADTQYF.

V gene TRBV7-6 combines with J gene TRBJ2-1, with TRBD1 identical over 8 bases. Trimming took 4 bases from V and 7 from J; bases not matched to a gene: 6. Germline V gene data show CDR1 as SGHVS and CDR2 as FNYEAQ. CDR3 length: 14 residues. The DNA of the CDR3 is TGTGCCAGCAGCTCCATCAGGGGGCAAAATGAGCAGTTCTTC. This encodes CASSSIRGQNEQFF. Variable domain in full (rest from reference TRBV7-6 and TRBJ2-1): GAGVSQSPRYKVTKRGQDVALRCDPISGHVSLYWYRQALGQGPEFLTYFNYEAQQDKSGLPNDRFSAERPEGSISTLTIQRTEQRDSAMYRCASSSIRGQNEQFFGPGTRLTVL.

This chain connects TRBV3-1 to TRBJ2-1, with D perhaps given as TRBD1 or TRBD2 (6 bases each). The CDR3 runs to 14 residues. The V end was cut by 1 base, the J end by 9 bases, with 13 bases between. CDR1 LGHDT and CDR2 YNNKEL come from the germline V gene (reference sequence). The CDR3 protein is CASSQGSGGGEQFF. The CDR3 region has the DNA TGTGCCAGCAGCCAAGGATCCGGGGGCGGTGAGCAGTTCTTC.

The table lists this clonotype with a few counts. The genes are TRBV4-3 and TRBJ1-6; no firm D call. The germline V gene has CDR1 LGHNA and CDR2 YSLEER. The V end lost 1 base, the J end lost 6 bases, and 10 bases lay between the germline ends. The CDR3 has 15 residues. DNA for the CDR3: TGCGCCAGCAGCCAAGCACAGATGGGTAATTCACCCCTCCACTTT. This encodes CASSQAQMGNSPLHF.

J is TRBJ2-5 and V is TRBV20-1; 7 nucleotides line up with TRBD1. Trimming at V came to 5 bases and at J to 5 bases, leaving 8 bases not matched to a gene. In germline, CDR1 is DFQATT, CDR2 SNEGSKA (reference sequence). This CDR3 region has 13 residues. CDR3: CSAGATGMETQYF. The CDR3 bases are TGCAGTGCTGGCGCGACAGGGATGGAGACCCAGTACTTC.

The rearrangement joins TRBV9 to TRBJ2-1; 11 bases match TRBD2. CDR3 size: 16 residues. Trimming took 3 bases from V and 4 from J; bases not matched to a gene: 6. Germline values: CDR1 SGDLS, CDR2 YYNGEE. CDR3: CASSADLAGGYNEQFF. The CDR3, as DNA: TGTGCCAGCAGCGCCGACCTAGCGGGGGGATACAATGAGCAGTTCTTC.

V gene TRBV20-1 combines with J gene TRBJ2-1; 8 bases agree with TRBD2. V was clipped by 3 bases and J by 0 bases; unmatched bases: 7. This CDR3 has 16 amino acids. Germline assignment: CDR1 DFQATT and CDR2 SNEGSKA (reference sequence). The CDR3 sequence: CSASTASGRSYNEQFF. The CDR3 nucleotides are TGCAGTGCTAGTACGGCTAGCGGGCGCTCCTACAATGAGCAGTTCTTC.

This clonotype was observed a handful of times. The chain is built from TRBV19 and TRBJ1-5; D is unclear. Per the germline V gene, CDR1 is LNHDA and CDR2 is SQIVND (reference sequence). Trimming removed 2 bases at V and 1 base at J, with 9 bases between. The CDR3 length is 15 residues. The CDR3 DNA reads TGTGCCAGTAGTATACGGGGAGGCAGCAATCAGCCCCAGCATTTT. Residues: CASSIRGGSNQPQHF.

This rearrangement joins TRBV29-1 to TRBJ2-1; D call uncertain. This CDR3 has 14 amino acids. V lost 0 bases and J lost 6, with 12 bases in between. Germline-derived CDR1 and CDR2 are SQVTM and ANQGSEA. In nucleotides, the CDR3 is TGCAGCGTTGAAGAACGTCAGGTACTCAATGAGCAGTTCTTC. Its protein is CSVEERQVLNEQFF.

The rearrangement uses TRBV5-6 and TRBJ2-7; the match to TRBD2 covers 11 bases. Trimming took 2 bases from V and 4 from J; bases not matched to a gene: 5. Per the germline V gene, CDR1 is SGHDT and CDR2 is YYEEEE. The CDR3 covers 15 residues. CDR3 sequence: CASSFRGTSGYEQYF. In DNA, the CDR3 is TGTGCCAGCAGCTTCAGGGGGACTAGCGGTTACGAGCAGTACTTC.

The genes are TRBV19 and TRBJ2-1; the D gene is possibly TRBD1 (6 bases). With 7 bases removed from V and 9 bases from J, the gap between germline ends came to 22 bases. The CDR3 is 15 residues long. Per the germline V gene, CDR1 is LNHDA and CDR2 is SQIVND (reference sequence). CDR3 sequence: CASTPGQSWGIEQFF. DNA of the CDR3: TGTGCCAGTACCCCCGGACAGTCTTGGGGCATTGAGCAGTTCTTC.

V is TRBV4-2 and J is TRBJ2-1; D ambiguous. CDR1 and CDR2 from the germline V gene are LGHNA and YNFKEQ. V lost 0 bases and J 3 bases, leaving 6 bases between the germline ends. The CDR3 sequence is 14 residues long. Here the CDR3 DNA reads TGTGCCAGCAGCCAAGATTACAGCTACAATGAGCAGTTCTTC. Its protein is CASSQDYSYNEQFF.

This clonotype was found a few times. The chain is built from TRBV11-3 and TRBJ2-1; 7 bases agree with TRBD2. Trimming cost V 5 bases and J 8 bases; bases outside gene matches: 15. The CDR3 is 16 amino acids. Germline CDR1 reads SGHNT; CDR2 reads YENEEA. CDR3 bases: TGTGCCAGCAGCCCACGGCGGCGCGGGAGCCCCGATGAGCAGTTCTTC. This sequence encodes CASSPRRRGSPDEQFF.

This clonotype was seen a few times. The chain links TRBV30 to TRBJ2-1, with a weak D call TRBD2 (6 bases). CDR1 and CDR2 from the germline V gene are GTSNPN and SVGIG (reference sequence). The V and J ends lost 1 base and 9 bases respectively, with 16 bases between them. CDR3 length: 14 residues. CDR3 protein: CAWSASLAKGEQFF. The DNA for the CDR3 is TGTGCCTGGAGTGCCTCACTAGCAAAGGGTGAGCAGTTCTTC.

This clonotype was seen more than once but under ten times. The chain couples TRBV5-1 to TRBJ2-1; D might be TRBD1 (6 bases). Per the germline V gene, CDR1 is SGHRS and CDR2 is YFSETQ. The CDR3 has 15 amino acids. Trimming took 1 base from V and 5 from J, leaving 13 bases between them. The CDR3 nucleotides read TGCGCCAGCAGCTTGAGCGGACAGATCCACAATGAGCAGTTCTTC. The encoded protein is CASSLSGQIHNEQFF.

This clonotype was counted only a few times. The CDR3 DNA is TGTGCCAGCAGTCAACTTAAACAGGGGCCCTACGAGCAGTACTTC. Amino acids: CASSQLKQGPYEQYF. This sequence joins TRBV6-2 or TRBV6-3 and TRBJ2-7; 7 nucleotides agree with TRBD1. Per the germline V gene, CDR1 is MNHEY and CDR2 is SVGEGT. The CDR3 loop spans 15 amino acids. Losses at the gene ends were 5 bases for V and 2 bases for J; bases not matched to a gene: 9.

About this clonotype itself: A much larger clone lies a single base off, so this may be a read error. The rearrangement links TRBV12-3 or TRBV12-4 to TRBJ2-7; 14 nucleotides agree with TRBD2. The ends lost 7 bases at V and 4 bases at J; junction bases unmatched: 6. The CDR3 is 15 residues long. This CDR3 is CASKAGTSGSYEQYF. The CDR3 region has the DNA TGTGCCAGCAAGGCCGGGACTAGCGGGAGTTACGAGCAGTACTTC.

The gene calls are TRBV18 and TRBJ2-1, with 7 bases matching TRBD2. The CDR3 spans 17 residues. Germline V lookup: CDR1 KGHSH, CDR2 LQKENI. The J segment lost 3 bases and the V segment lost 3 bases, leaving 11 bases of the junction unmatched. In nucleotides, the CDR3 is TGTGCCAGCTCACCCCCTGGTTTTATAGCGGGCTACAATGAGCAGTTCTTC. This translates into CASSPPGFIAGYNEQFF.

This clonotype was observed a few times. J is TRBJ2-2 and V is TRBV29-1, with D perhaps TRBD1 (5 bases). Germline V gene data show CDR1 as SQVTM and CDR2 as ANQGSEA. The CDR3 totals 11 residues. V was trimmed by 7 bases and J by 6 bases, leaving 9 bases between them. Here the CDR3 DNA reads TGCAGCGCCAGGGAATCCGGGGAGCTGTTTTTT. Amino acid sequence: CSARESGELFF.

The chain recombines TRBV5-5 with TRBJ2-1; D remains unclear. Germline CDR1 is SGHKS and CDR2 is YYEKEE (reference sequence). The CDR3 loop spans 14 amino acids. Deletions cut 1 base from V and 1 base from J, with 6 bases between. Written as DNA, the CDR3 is TGTGCCAGCAGCTTGTGGGTTTCCTACAATGAGCAGTTCTTC. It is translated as CASSLWVSYNEQFF.

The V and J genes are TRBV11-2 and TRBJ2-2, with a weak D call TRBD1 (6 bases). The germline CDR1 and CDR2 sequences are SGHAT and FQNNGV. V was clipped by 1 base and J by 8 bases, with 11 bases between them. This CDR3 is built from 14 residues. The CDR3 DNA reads TGTGCCAGCAGCTTAGCGCCCACAGGGGGGGAGCTGTTTTTT. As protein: CASSLAPTGGELFF.

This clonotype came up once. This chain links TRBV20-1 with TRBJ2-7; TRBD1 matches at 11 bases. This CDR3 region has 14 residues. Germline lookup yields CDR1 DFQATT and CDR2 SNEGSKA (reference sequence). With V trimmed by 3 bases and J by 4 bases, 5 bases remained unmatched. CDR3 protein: CSASPGQGAYEQYF. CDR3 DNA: TGCAGTGCTAGCCCCGGACAGGGGGCTTACGAGCAGTACTTC.